One T cell receptor (beta chain) is described in this entry. The target antigen is unknown. V gave up 5 bases and J gave up 7 bases; unmatched junction bases: 21. Germline CDR1 and CDR2: DFQATT and SNEGSKA (reference sequence). The CDR3 runs 17 residues. This sample was taken from a study of vaccination and CD4 T cells after COVID-19. Study details: Investigators drew the post-COVID samples a median around 100 days after diagnosis, with a range of 35 to 161.

The assay that was used to sequence DNA from cultured CD4+ T cells was the Oncomine TCR Beta short-read assay. Scientists extracted genomic DNA from CD4+ T cells grown in culture. Via MiXCR, TCRdb re-called the PCR reads, giving one row per CDR3 protein. The sample includes about 7,800 distinct CDR3 sequences, roughly 63% of them seen just once. Described treatment: roughly ten-day PBMC culture with coronavirus spike peptide pools or control peptides (ViraFEST assay). Negative selection yielded CD4+ T cells from day-10 cultures. The TCR comes from a human donor who had recovered from COVID-19. Sample: CD4+ T cells from blood, cultured in vitro. The V call is TRBV20-1, the J call TRBJ2-5, with 8 nucleotides matching TRBD2. Here the CDR3 DNA reads TGCAGTGCTCCCGAGAGGGGAGGGAGCGGGGGTGGCGGGACCCAGTACTTC. Residues: CSAPERGGSGGGGTQYF.